This T cell receptor (beta chain) was captured in a study of vaccination effects on CD4 cells after COVID-19. Study-level background: Either the BNT162b2 or mRNA-1273 vaccine was given to participants in two doses.

Germline CDR1 is ENHRY and CDR2 is SYGVKD. The CDR3 covers 14 residues. Trimming took 6 bases from V and 7 from J; bases not matched to a gene: 9. This clone was observed a handful of times. Antigen: not known. Clones were read by immunoSEQ multiplex PCR, and TCRdb kept only the in-frame ones, dropping some. The sample holds approximately 46,000 clones; 60% to 80% are singletons and the top ten take roughly 9.4%. The culture ran for around nine days before CD4+ T cells were isolated. The receptor comes from a human donor who had a prior SARS-CoV-2 infection. The chain links TRBV10-3 to TRBJ2-1, with 7 bases aligning to TRBD2. This material consisted of CD4+ T cells from PBMCs cultured without peptide, taken before COVID-19 vaccination. CDR3 sequence: CAIRPSGFGNEQFF. CDR3 coding DNA: TGTGCCATCAGGCCTAGCGGTTTCGGGAATGAGCAGTTCTTC.